These 15 T cell receptor beta chains share one sample of origin, sequenced in a study of OX40 agonist ivuxolimab in advanced cancers. The method was immunoSEQ multiplex PCR; TCRdb's version includes in-frame clones alone and lacks a portion of them. The table lists about 49,000 clones, about 90% of them singletons. Sequencing used CD4+ or CD8+ T cells sorted from blood, obtained in a trial of the OX40 agonist ivuxolimab. The receptors stem from an adult with an advanced solid tumor such as melanoma, head and neck, liver or kidney cancer.

The rearrangement uses TRBV11-1 and TRBJ2-7, with 7 bases fitting TRBD2. The V segment lost 7 bases and the J segment 0 bases; nucleotides outside the gene matches: 9. Looked up from germline, CDR1 is SGHAT and CDR2 is FQDESV (reference sequence). The CDR3 length is 15 residues. The DNA of the CDR3 is TGTGCCAGCAACCCCCTAGCGGTAAGCTCCTACGAGCAGTACTTC. It yields the protein CASNPLAVSSYEQYF.

This chain joins TRBV6-5 and TRBJ2-7; D may be TRBD1 or TRBD2 (5 bases each). Germline values: CDR1 MNHEY, CDR2 SVGAGI. Trimming took off 6 bases at V and 5 bases at J, with 11 bases between the two ends. This CDR3 region has 12 residues. DNA of the CDR3: TGTGCCAGCAGGAGGGCAGGGAACGAGCAGTACTTC. Its protein product is CASRRAGNEQYF.

The chain joins TRBV28 to TRBJ2-5; 11 positions agree with TRBD1. The CDR3 runs 15 residues. Per germline, CDR1 MDHEN and CDR2 SYDVKM. V shed 6 bases, J shed 1 base, and the junction held 4 bases outside the gene matches. CDR3 DNA sequence: TGTGCCAGCAGCCGGACAGGGGGCCCCCAAGAGACCCAGTACTTC. Amino acid sequence: CASSRTGGPQETQYF.

The chain recombines TRBV2 with TRBJ2-2; 11 bases line up with TRBD2. This CDR3 comprises 15 residues. Germline assignment: CDR1 SNHLY and CDR2 FYNNEI. J lost 6 bases, V lost 7 bases, and 7 bases had no gene match. The CDR3 DNA reads TGTGCCAGCAAATTTAATAGCGGGAGGGCCGGGGAGCTGTTTTTT. It yields the protein CASKFNSGRAGELFF.

The chain combines TRBV19 with TRBJ2-4; 7 bases are a match to TRBD1. Germline V gives CDR1 LNHDA, CDR2 SQIVND (reference sequence). CDR3 length: 13 amino acids. The junction had 4 bases not matched to a gene; V was cut back by 7 bases and J by 4 bases. In DNA, the CDR3 is TGTGCCAGTACGGGGACAGAAAAAAACATTCAGTACTTC. Its protein product is CASTGTEKNIQYF.

This clone has a single count. The chain recombines TRBV29-1 with TRBJ2-1, with TRBD2 identical over 9 bases. Germline CDR1 and CDR2: SQVTM and ANQGSEA. After removal of 4 bases from V and 4 bases from J, the junction contained 8 bases not matched to a gene. This CDR3 is built from 15 residues. The CDR3 DNA is TGCAGCGTTGGGCGGCGGGAGGGCAGATACAATGAGCAGTTCTTC. This codes for CSVGRREGRYNEQFF.

The V and J genes are TRBV10-3 and TRBJ2-2; 9 nucleotides agree with TRBD1. The CDR3 is 14 residues long. Looked up from germline, CDR1 is ENHRY and CDR2 is SYGVKD. V gave up 3 bases and J gave up 9 bases; unmatched junction bases: 5. The CDR3 coding sequence is TGTGCCATCAGTGACGAGACAGGGGGTCGGGAGCTGTTTTTT. Translating it yields CAISDETGGRELFF.

This clone turned up a few times. The chain combines TRBV28 with TRBJ1-6, with D perhaps matching TRBD1 (5 bases). Trimming shortened V by 6 bases and J by 9 bases, and 18 bases separated the two germline ends. This CDR3 has 15 amino acids. Germline V gene sequence: CDR1 MDHEN, CDR2 SYDVKM. CDR3 sequence reads: CASSVREGVGSPLHF. In DNA form, the CDR3 reads TGTGCCAGCAGCGTCCGAGAAGGGGTAGGTTCACCCCTCCACTTT.

This clone has just a few counts. The V and J genes are TRBV9 and TRBJ2-2, with a tentative D call TRBD2 (6 bases). The CDR3 loop spans 14 amino acids. CDR1 is SGDLS and CDR2 is YYNGEE in the germline V gene. The germline V and J ends were trimmed by 4 bases and 6 bases, with 13 bases remaining between them. The CDR3 nucleotides are TGTGCCAGCAGCCTCGGGACTTCGGCCGGGGAGCTGTTTTTT. As protein: CASSLGTSAGELFF.

The J gene is TRBJ2-3, the V gene TRBV18; 7 bases line up with TRBD1. The trim removed 1 base at V and 1 base at J, leaving 2 bases unmatched. The CDR3 length is 15 residues. Germline CDR1 KGHSH, CDR2 LQKENI. CDR3 amino acids: CASSPRDRGTDTQYF. The DNA of the CDR3 is TGTGCCAGCTCACCACGCGACAGGGGCACAGATACGCAGTATTTT.

The chain couples TRBV5-1 to TRBJ2-2; D is possibly TRBD2 (5 bases). The CDR3 contains 16 residues. Germline loops: CDR1 SGHRS, CDR2 YFSETQ. V lost 4 bases and J 2 bases, leaving 15 bases between the germline ends. The DNA for the CDR3 is TGCGCCAGCAGCCTCCTCGGCGGGCAAAACACCGGGGAGCTGTTTTTT. It yields the protein CASSLLGGQNTGELFF.

The chain joins TRBV14 to TRBJ2-3; D possibly corresponds to TRBD1 (6 bases). CDR1 is SGHDN, CDR2 FVKESK, per germline. Trimming took 4 bases from V and 0 from J, leaving 14 bases between them. The CDR3 is 16 residues long. The chain's CDR3 is CASSLRHGQSTDTQYF. The CDR3 DNA reads as TGTGCCAGCAGCCTTAGGCACGGACAGAGCACAGATACGCAGTATTTT.

The sample holds a few counts of this clone. The V and J genes are TRBV7-9 and TRBJ2-7, with a tentative D call TRBD2 (6 bases). V dropped 6 bases and J dropped 6 bases, with 18 bases sitting between them. CDR3 length equals 14 residues. CDR1 is SEHNR and CDR2 is FQNEAQ in the germline V gene (reference sequence). In DNA, the CDR3 is TGTGCCAGCAGTAGGGGACTTTTAAAAGGCGAGCAGTACTTC. Protein sequence: CASSRGLLKGEQYF.

Concerning this clone itself: Germline and junction disagree at one end, which may indicate a read error. CDR3 DNA: TGTGCCAGCAGCGTAGCGGGAGGGATAGATACGCAGTATTTT. Translated, it gives CASSVAGGIDTQYF. The rearrangement joins TRBV7-2 to TRBJ2-3; 11 bases fit TRBD2. The CDR3 loop spans 14 amino acids. Germline V gene lookup returns CDR1 SGHTA and CDR2 FQGNSA.

V and J are TRBV28 and TRBJ1-2, with D possibly TRBD1 on 5 matching bases. The CDR3 runs 15 residues. The V gene lost 2 bases and the J gene lost 4 bases, with 14 bases spanning the gap. Germline V gives CDR1 MDHEN, CDR2 SYDVKM. This CDR3 reads CASSLRQGGTYGYTF. CDR3 nucleotides: TGTGCCAGCAGTTTAAGGCAGGGAGGAACCTATGGCTACACCTTC.